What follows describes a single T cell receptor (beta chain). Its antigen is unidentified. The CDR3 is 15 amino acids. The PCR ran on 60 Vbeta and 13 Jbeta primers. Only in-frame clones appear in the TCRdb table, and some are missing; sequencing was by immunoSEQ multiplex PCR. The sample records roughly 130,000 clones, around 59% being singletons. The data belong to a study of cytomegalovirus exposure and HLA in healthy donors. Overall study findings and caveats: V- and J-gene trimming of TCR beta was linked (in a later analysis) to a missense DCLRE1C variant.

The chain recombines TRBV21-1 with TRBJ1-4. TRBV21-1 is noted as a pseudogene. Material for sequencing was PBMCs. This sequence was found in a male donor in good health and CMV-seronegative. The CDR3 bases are TGTGCCAGCAGCAAAGAGCACGGTCGTAATGAAAAACTGTTTTTT. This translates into CASSKEHGRNEKLFF.